The 3 T cell receptor beta chains listed next were all sequenced from one sample in a study of blood T cell repertoires in COVID-19 (dated by TCRdb to 2018 to 2021). Libraries were made using the immunoSEQ multiplex PCR assay. Drawn from immuneACCESS, this table holds only the in-frame rearrangements with V and J called that TCRdb kept. Clones are partly lost; checked studies trace under half to an unresolved V gene and leave the rest unexplained. The table for this sample lists approximately 62,000 clones; approximately 80% of them were counted only once. The top ten clonotypes cover under 15% of the sample. Material for sequencing was peripheral blood. These TCRs come from an elderly man with acute or convalescent COVID-19.

The chain combines TRBV12-3 or TRBV12-4 with TRBJ2-3, with D uncertain. V lost 7 bases and J lost 1, with 9 bases in between. This CDR3 region has 13 residues. The CDR3 DNA sequence: TGTGCCAGCAACCTACTGGGCACAGATACGCAGTATTTT. Its protein is CASNLLGTDTQYF.

The chain couples TRBV10-2 to TRBJ2-2, with 8 nucleotides matching TRBD2. This CDR3 is built from 14 residues. Germline V gives CDR1 WSHSY, CDR2 SAAADI. With 6 bases clipped from V and 6 bases from J, the junction kept 6 bases outside the gene matches. CDR3: CASSGGALSGELFF. In DNA, the CDR3 is TGCGCCAGCAGCGGGGGGGCTCTTTCCGGGGAGCTGTTTTTT.

The rearrangement joins TRBV6-1 to TRBJ1-2; perhaps TRBD1 as D (5 bases). V was shortened by 4 bases and J by 7 bases, with 25 bases between the two germline ends. CDR1 and CDR2 (germline): MNHNS, SASEGT. The CDR3 contains 17 residues. The CDR3 nucleotides read TGTGCCAGCAGTGGGTTGACAGCCGCTTCCCTTATTGGTGGCTACACCTTC. Its protein is CASSGLTAASLIGGYTF.